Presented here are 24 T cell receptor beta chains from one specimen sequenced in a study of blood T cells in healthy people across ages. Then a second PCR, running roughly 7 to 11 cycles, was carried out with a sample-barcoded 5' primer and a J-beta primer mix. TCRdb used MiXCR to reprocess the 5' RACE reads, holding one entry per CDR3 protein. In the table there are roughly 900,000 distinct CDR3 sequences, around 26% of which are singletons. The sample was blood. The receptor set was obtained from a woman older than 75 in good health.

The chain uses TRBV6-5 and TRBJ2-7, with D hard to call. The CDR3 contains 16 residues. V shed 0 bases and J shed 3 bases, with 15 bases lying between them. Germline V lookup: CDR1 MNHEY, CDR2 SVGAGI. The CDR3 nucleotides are TGTGCCAGCAGTTACTCGATGGGGTCTAGGATCTACGAGCAGTACTTC. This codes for CASSYSMGSRIYEQYF.

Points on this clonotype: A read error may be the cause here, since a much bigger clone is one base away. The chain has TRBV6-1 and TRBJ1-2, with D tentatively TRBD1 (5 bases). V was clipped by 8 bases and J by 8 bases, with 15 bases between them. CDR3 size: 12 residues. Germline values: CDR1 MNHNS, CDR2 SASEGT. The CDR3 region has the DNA TGTGCCAGCTGGACGAGGGGACGCGGCTACACCTTC. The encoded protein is CASWTRGRGYTF.

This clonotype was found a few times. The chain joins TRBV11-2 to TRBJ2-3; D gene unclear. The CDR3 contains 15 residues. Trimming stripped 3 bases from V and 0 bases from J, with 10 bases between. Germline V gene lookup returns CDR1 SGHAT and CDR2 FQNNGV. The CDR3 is CASSFAAPSTDTQYF. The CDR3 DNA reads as TGTGCCAGCAGCTTTGCTGCACCCAGCACAGATACGCAGTATTTT.

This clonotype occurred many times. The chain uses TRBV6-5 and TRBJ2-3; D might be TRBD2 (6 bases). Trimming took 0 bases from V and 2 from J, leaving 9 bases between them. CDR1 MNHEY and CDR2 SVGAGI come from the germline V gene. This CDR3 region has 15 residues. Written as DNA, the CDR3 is TGTGCCAGCAGTTACTCAGGAGGGGTCACAGATACGCAGTATTTT. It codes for CASSYSGGVTDTQYF.

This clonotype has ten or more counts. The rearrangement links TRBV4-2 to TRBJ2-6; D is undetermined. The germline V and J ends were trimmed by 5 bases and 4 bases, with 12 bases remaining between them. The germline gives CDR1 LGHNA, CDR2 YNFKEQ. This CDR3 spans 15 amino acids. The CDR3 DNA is TGTGCCAGCAGCTCCGATTATGCGGGGGCCAACGTCCTGACTTTC. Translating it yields CASSSDYAGANVLTF.

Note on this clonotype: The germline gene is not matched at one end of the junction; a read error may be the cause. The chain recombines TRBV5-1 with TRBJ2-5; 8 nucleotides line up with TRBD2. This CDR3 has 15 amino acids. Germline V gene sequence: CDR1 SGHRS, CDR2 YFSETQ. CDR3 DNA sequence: TGCGCCAACAGCTTGACCGCGGGAGGTGGTAATGAGCAGTACTTC. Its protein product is CANSLTAGGGNEQYF.

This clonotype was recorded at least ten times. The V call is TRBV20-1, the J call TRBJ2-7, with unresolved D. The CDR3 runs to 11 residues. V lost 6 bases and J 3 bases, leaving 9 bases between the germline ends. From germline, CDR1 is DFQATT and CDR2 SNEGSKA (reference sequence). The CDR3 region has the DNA TGCAGTGCCCAACCTAGCTACGAGCAGTACTTC. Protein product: CSAQPSYEQYF.

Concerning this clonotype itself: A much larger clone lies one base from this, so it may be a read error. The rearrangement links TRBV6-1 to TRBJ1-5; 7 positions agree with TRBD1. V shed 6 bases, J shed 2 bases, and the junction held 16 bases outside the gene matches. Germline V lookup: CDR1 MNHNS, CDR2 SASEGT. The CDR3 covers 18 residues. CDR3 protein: CASSKRGPRQLGNQPQHF. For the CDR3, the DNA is TGTGCCAGCAGCAAAAGGGGGCCGAGACAGCTGGGCAATCAGCCCCAGCATTTT.

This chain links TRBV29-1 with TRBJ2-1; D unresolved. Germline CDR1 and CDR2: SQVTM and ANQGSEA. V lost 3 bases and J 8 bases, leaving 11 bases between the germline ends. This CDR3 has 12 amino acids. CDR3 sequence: CSVDFGSDEQFF. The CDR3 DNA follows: TGCAGCGTTGATTTTGGGTCGGATGAGCAGTTCTTC.

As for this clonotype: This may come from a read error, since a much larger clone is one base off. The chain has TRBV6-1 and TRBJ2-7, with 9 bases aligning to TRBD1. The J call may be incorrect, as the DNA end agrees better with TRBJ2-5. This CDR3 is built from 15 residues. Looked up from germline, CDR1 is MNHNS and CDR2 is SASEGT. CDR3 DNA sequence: TGTGCCAGCAGTGAAGGACAGGGGGGGTTTGAGACCCAGTACTTC. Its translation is CASSEGQGGFETQYF.

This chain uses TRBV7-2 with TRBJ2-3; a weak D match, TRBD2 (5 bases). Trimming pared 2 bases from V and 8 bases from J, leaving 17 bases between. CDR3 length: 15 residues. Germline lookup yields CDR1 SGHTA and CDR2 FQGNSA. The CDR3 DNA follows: TGTGCCAGCAGCTTATTCGCAGCATTTGGAGGTACGCAGTATTTT. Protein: CASSLFAAFGGTQYF.

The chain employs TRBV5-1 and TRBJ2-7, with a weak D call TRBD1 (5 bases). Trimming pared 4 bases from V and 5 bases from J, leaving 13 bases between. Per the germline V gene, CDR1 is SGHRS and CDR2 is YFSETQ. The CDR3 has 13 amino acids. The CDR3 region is CASSGLDNDEQYF. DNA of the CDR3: TGCGCCAGCAGCGGCCTGGACAACGACGAGCAGTACTTC.

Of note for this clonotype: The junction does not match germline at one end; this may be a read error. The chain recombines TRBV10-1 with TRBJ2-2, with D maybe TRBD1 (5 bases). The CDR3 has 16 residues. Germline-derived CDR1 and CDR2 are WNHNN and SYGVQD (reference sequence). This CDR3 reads CAGSGPGFLNTGELFF. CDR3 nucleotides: TGCGCCGGCAGTGGTCCAGGGTTCCTGAACACCGGGGAGCTGTTTTTT.

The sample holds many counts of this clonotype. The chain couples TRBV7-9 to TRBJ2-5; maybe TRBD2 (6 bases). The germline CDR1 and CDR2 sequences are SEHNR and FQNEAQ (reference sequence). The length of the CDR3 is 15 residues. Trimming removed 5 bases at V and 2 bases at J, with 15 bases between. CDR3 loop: CASSAPGAPQETQYF. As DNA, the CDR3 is TGTGCCAGCAGCGCCCCGGGAGCCCCACAAGAGACCCAGTACTTC.

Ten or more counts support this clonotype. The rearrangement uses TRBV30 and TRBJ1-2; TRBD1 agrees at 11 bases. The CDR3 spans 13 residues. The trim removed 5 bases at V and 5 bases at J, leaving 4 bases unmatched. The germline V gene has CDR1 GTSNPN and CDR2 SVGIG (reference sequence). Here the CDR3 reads CAWPGQGGYGYTF. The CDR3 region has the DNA TGTGCCTGGCCGGGACAGGGGGGTTATGGCTACACCTTC.

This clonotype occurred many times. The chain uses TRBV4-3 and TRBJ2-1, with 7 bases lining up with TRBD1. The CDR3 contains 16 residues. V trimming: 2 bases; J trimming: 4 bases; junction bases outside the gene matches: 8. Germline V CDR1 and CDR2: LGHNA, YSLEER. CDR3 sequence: CASSQRRDSRYNEQFF. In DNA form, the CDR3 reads TGCGCCAGCAGCCAACGAAGGGACAGCCGTTACAATGAGCAGTTCTTC.

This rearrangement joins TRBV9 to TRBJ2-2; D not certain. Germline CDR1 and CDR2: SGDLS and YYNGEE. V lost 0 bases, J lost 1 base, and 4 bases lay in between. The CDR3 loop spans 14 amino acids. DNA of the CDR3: TGTGCCAGCAGCGTAGGAGGGAACACCGGGGAGCTGTTTTTT. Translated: CASSVGGNTGELFF.

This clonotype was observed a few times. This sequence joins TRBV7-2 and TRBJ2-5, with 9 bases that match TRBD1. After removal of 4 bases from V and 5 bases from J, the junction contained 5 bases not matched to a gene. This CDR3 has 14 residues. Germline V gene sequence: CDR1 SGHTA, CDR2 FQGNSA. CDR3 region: CASSYTGGGETQYF. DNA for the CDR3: TGTGCCAGCAGCTATACAGGGGGCGGGGAGACCCAGTACTTC.

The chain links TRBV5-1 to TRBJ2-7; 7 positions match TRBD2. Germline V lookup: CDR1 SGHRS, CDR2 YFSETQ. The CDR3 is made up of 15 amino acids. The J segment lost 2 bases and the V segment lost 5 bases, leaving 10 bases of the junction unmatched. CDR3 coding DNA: TGCGCCAGCAGTTCATTGGGGGGGAAAGCCTACGAGCAGTACTTC. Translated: CASSSLGGKAYEQYF. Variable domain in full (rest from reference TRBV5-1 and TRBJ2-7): KAGVTQTPRYLIKTRGQQVTLSCSPISGHRSVSWYQQTPGQGLQFLFEYFSETQRNKGNFPGRFSGRQFSNSRSEMNVSTLELGDSALYLCASSSLGGKAYEQYFGPGTRLTVT.

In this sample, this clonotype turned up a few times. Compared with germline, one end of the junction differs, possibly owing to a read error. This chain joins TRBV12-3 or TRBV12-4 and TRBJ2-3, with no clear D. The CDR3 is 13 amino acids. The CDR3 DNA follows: TGTGCCAGCAGTTCTAGGAGCACAGATGCGCAGTATTTT. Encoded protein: CASSSRSTDAQYF.

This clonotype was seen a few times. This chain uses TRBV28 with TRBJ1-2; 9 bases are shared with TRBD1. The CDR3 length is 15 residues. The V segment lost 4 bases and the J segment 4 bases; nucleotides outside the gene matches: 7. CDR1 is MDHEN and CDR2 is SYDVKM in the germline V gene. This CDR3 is CASSSGTGSLYGYTF. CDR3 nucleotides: TGTGCCAGCAGTTCCGGGACAGGGTCCCTCTATGGCTACACCTTC.

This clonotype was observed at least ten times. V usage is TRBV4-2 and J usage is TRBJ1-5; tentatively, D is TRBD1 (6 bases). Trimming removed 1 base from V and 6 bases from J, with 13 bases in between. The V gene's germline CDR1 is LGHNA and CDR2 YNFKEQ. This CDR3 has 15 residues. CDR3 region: CASSQGVGGGQPQHF. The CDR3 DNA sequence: TGTGCCAGCAGCCAAGGAGTCGGAGGGGGTCAGCCCCAGCATTTT.

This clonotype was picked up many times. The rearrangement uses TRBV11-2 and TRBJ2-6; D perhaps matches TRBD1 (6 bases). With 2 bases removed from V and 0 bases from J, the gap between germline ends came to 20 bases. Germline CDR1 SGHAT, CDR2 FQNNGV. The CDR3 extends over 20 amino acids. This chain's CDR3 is CASSLSLRQGLPSGANVLTF. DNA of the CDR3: TGTGCCAGCAGCTTAAGTCTTAGGCAGGGGCTACCCTCTGGGGCCAACGTCCTGACTTTC.

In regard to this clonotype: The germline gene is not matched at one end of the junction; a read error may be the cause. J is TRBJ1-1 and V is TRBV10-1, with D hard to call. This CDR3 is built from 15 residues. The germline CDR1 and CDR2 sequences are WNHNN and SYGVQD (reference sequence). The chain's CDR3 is CASSESKTGGTKAFF. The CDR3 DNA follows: TGCGCCAGCAGTGAGTCCAAGACGGGAGGCACTAAAGCTTTCTTT.